The 19 T cell receptor beta chains below were found in one sample sequenced in a study of cytomegalovirus exposure and HLA in healthy donors. 13 Jbeta primers and 60 Vbeta primers were used for the PCR. Measured with immunoSEQ multiplex PCR; TCRdb has only the in-frame clones, and not every one. The sample consists of fewer than 200,000 clones, roughly two thirds of them appearing once. The sequenced material came from PBMCs. These receptors were collected from a woman under 40 in good health and CMV-seronegative.

The genes are TRBV2 and TRBJ2-1; the D is unclear. Germline-derived CDR1 and CDR2 are SNHLY and FYNNEI. The CDR3 is made up of 13 amino acids. V was cut by 4 bases and J by 6 bases, with 10 bases left in between. The CDR3 protein is CASSVESPNEQFF. DNA of the CDR3: TGTGCCAGCAGTGTTGAGTCCCCCAATGAGCAGTTCTTC.

In its sample, this clone was seen once. V is TRBV19 and J is TRBJ2-7; TRBD1 matches 9 bases. This CDR3 spans 14 amino acids. Trimming removed 7 bases from V and 1 base from J; junction bases left unmatched: 5. The V gene's germline CDR1 is LNHDA and CDR2 SQIVND (reference sequence). The CDR3 here is CASKAGTGSYEQYF. CDR3 sequence (DNA): TGTGCCAGTAAAGCCGGGACAGGGTCCTACGAGCAGTACTTC.

This clone has a single count. The chain recombines TRBV30 with TRBJ2-5, with a weak D call TRBD1 (6 bases). The CDR3 runs to 10 residues. Trimming cost V 2 bases and J 12 bases, with 10 bases left between them. The germline CDR1 and CDR2 sequences are GTSNPN and SVGIG (reference sequence). The CDR3 is CAWSQGQKYF. The CDR3 DNA reads TGTGCCTGGAGTCAAGGACAGAAGTACTTC.

The chain has TRBV2 and TRBJ2-3; maybe TRBD2 (5 bases). From germline, CDR1 is SNHLY and CDR2 FYNNEI. Trimming removed 7 bases from V and 0 bases from J, with 11 bases in between. This CDR3 spans 14 amino acids. This CDR3 is CASTRGYSTDTQYF. Here the CDR3 DNA reads TGTGCCAGCACGAGAGGGTACAGCACAGATACGCAGTATTTT.

The rearrangement uses TRBV15 and TRBJ1-3; 8 bases are a match to TRBD1. The germline CDR1 and CDR2 sequences are LNHNV and YYDKDF (reference sequence). J gave up 7 bases and V 3 bases, and 5 bases lay outside the gene matches. The CDR3 length is 14 residues. CDR3 nucleotide sequence: TGTGCCACCAGCAGGGCCCAGGGGGCGAACACCATATATTTT. Amino acid sequence: CATSRAQGANTIYF.

The V and J genes are TRBV18 and TRBJ1-2, with D unresolved. The germline CDR1 and CDR2 sequences are KGHSH and LQKENI. CDR3 length: 14 amino acids. V lost 1 base, J lost 4 bases, and 10 bases lay in between. CDR3 nucleotide sequence: TGTGCCAGCTCACCACGTGGGCAGATCTATGGCTACACCTTC. Translation: CASSPRGQIYGYTF.

This clone was seen a handful of times. The chain has TRBV7-9 and TRBJ1-2; a weak D match, TRBD1 (5 bases). The CDR3 is made up of 13 amino acids. V was shortened by 4 bases and J by 13 bases, with 19 bases between the two germline ends. Germline-derived CDR1 and CDR2 are SEHNR and FQNEAQ (reference sequence). The CDR3 sequence: CASSWGVTDLSTF. The CDR3 nucleotides read TGTGCCAGCAGCTGGGGGGTGACGGATCTAAGCACCTTC.

DNA of the CDR3: TGTGCCAGCAGCTCCCCGTTATACTCTGGAAACACCATATATTTT. Translating it yields CASSSPLYSGNTIYF. The chain couples TRBV7-6 to TRBJ1-3; D unclear. The CDR3 runs to 15 residues. CDR1 is SGHVS, CDR2 FNYEAQ, per germline. V lost 4 bases and J 0 bases, leaving 10 bases between the germline ends.

The V call is TRBV30, the J call TRBJ1-1, with D uncertain. Per germline, CDR1 GTSNPN and CDR2 SVGIG (reference sequence). The CDR3 is 11 amino acids. Trimming removed 0 bases from V and 6 bases from J, with 5 bases in between. CDR3 sequence: CAWSVQSEAFF. For the CDR3, the DNA is TGTGCCTGGAGTGTACAATCTGAAGCTTTCTTT.

The table lists this clone with a few counts. The CDR3 DNA is TGTGCCAGTAGTGTCAGCGGATTGAGCACAGATACGCAGTATTTT. Protein: CASSVSGLSTDTQYF. The chain employs TRBV19 and TRBJ2-3; maybe TRBD2 (5 bases). Looked up from germline, CDR1 is LNHDA and CDR2 is SQIVND (reference sequence). The length of the CDR3 is 15 residues. V was cut by 5 bases and J by 0 bases, with 12 bases left in between.

This chain connects TRBV29-1 to TRBJ2-1; possible D gene TRBD2, 5 bases. This CDR3 is built from 14 residues. Trimming pared 6 bases from V and 2 bases from J, leaving 14 bases between. Per germline, CDR1 SQVTM and CDR2 ANQGSEA. CDR3 sequence: CSVGIKSTYNEQFF. DNA of the CDR3: TGCAGCGTCGGGATCAAAAGCACCTACAATGAGCAGTTCTTC.

The chain couples TRBV30 to TRBJ1-4; TRBD1 matches 7 bases. The junction had 8 bases not matched to a gene; V was cut back by 4 bases and J by 6 bases. This CDR3 is 14 amino acids long. Germline V gene lookup returns CDR1 GTSNPN and CDR2 SVGIG (reference sequence). CDR3: CAWTLAGGHEKLFF. CDR3 in DNA: TGTGCCTGGACCTTGGCAGGGGGGCATGAAAAACTGTTTTTT.

In this sample, this clone turned up a few times. This chain uses TRBV9 with TRBJ2-5; D is perhaps TRBD1 (6 bases). This CDR3 contains 14 residues. V was shortened by 3 bases and J by 5 bases, with 14 bases between the two germline ends. Germline V lookup: CDR1 SGDLS, CDR2 YYNGEE. The CDR3 nucleotides are TGTGCCAGCAGCGAGCAACAGGGCGACGAGACCCAGTACTTC. Translation gives CASSEQQGDETQYF. Together with reference TRBV9 and TRBJ2-5, the CDR3 gives the full variable domain: DSGVTQTPKHLITATGQRVTLRCSPRSGDLSVYWYQQSLDQGLQFLIQYYNGEERAKGNILERFSAQQFPDLHSELNLSSLELGDSALYFCASSEQQGDETQYFGPGTRLLVL.

This chain uses TRBV4-3 with TRBJ2-2; possibly TRBD2 for D (5 bases). The CDR3 consists of 16 residues. Germline CDR1 LGHNA, CDR2 YSLEER. The ends were cut back, 4 bases at V and 3 bases at J, with 15 bases in the middle. The CDR3 region has the DNA TGCGCCAGCAGCCCTCTCCTCGCGGGTGACACCGGGGAGCTGTTTTTT. Protein product: CASSPLLAGDTGELFF.

This sequence joins TRBV2 and TRBJ1-2; D is uncertain. CDR3 length: 13 residues. Per germline, CDR1 SNHLY and CDR2 FYNNEI. Deletions cut 5 bases from V and 12 bases from J, with 19 bases between. The CDR3 DNA is TGTGCCAGCAGTCTCCGGGTCGGTATTATCCACACCTTC. It specifies CASSLRVGIIHTF.

The chain is built from TRBV5-1 and TRBJ2-3; the match to TRBD2 covers 8 bases. V shed 0 bases and J 2 bases; nucleotides not matched to a gene: 5. Germline lookup yields CDR1 SGHRS and CDR2 YFSETQ. The CDR3 runs 16 residues. CDR3 protein: CASSLVLGRATDTQYF. DNA of the CDR3: TGCGCCAGCAGCTTGGTACTCGGGAGGGCCACAGATACGCAGTATTTT.

This rearrangement joins TRBV5-1 to TRBJ2-7; TRBD1 aligns across 8 bases. The CDR3 length is 16 residues. V dropped 4 bases and J dropped 2; count of bases not matched to a gene: 11. Germline CDR1 SGHRS, CDR2 YFSETQ. CDR3 in amino acids: CASSPIRQGSTYEQYF. Written as DNA, the CDR3 is TGCGCCAGCAGCCCGATCCGACAGGGGTCTACCTACGAGCAGTACTTC.

The chain uses TRBV6-5 and TRBJ2-3; 8 bases are shared with TRBD1. The trim removed 5 bases at V and 6 bases at J, leaving 7 bases unmatched. This CDR3 comprises 14 residues. From germline, CDR1 is MNHEY and CDR2 SVGAGI. DNA of the CDR3: TGTGCCAGCAGTCCCAACAGGGGGAGGGATACGCAGTATTTT. This gives the protein CASSPNRGRDTQYF.

This clone was seen a single time. This sequence joins TRBV5-4 and TRBJ2-3, with TRBD1 matching over 11 bases. V gave up 4 bases and J gave up 4 bases; unmatched junction bases: 14. Germline CDR1 is SGHNT and CDR2 is YYREEE (reference sequence). This CDR3 region has 18 residues. Written as DNA, the CDR3 is TGTGCCAGCAGCCGTCCCGGGACAGGGGGATTGTCGGCAGATACGCAGTATTTT. The encoded protein is CASSRPGTGGLSADTQYF.